Listed here is a single T cell receptor beta chain. The ends were cut back, 0 bases at V and 2 bases at J, with 17 bases in the middle. CDR3 length: 17 residues. CDR1 and CDR2 from the germline V gene are MNHEY and SMNVEV (reference sequence). These data come from a study of blood T cells in healthy people across ages. The use of a sample-barcoded 5' primer and a J-beta primer mix characterized a second PCR of roughly 7 to 11 cycles. TCRdb reanalysed the 5' RACE reads using MiXCR and keeps one entry per CDR3 protein. The data hold 1.5 million to 2 million distinct CDR3 sequences, with around 35% observed a single time.

The receptor's source is a woman aged 25-40 years in good health. V and J are TRBV27 and TRBJ2-7; D is ambiguous. Sequenced input: blood. This chain's CDR3 is CASSLSPTLSAAYEQYF. DNA of the CDR3: TGTGCCAGCAGTTTATCTCCAACGTTGAGCGCTGCCTACGAGCAGTACTTC.